This is a list of T cell receptor beta chains from one sample in a study of OX40 agonist ivuxolimab in advanced cancers. Measured with immunoSEQ multiplex PCR; TCRdb has only the in-frame clones, and not every one. The table lists about 71,000 clones, about 81% of them singletons. This material consisted of CD4+ or CD8+ T cells sorted from blood, taken in a trial of the OX40 agonist ivuxolimab. The receptor source for this set is an adult with an advanced solid tumor such as melanoma, head and neck, liver or kidney cancer. Each CDR3 is given with its conserved first and last residue.

V gene: TRBV25-1; CDR3 protein: CASSVLGKNIQYF
V gene: TRBV5-1; CDR3 protein: CASSLEAVQETQYF
V gene: TRBV5-4; CDR3 protein: CASSFDRGSETQYF
V gene: TRBV7-9; CDR3 protein: CATGLRELIYGYTF
V gene: TRBV5-1; CDR3 protein: CASSYRTHQETQYF
V gene: TRBV7-6; CDR3 protein: CASSLAIQINEQFF
V gene: TRBV2; CDR3 protein: CASSDPFPSNQPQHF
V gene: TRBV2; CDR3 protein: CASSEWRLAGDDEQFF
V gene: TRBV7-9; CDR3 protein: CASSPNSGANVLTF
V gene: TRBV29-1; CDR3 protein: CSVANPRTGDTDTQYF
V gene: TRBV6-5; CDR3 protein: CASSYGTSGSSYEQYF
V gene: TRBV18; CDR3 protein: CASSLVPLPNTGELFF
V gene: TRBV5-4; CDR3 protein: CASSKLAGESYEQYF
V gene: TRBV9; CDR3 protein: CASSVQTSNEQFF
V gene: TRBV4-3; CDR3 protein: CASSQGAGTATYYGYTF
V gene: TRBV19; CDR3 protein: CASADSGVFAGNTIYF
V gene: TRBV9; CDR3 protein: CASSVDGQGINEQFF
V gene: TRBV4-1; CDR3 protein: CASSQVWTNEKLFF
V gene: TRBV10-2; CDR3 protein: CASLSTGELFF
V gene: TRBV5-1; CDR3 protein: CASSLTSNYGYTF
V gene: TRBV9; CDR3 protein: CASSVVWVQDVGEAFF
V gene: TRBV11-1; CDR3 protein: CASSLRSEGSPLHF
V gene: TRBV28; CDR3 protein: CASSIQGASETQYF
V gene: TRBV20-1; CDR3 protein: CSAPNDNEQFF
V gene: TRBV18; CDR3 protein: CASSPPGIINEQYF
V gene: TRBV6-6; CDR3 protein: CASSRTGTDYGYTF
V gene: TRBV25-1; CDR3 protein: CASSWEGRGTETQYF
V gene: TRBV10-3; CDR3 protein: CAISRQGSEKLFF
V gene: TRBV7-2; CDR3 protein: CASSPLVETQYF
V gene: TRBV18; CDR3 protein: CASSPGQTYEQYF
V gene: TRBV6-4; CDR3 protein: CASSSGQENTEAFF
V gene: TRBV6-5; CDR3 protein: CASSYSGQGGEKLFF
V gene: TRBV5-6; CDR3 protein: CASARGGSYNEQFF
V gene: TRBV7-9; CDR3 protein: CASSLAVAGDGETQYF